This T cell receptor beta chain was identified in a study of OX40 agonist ivuxolimab in advanced cancers. With baseline, cycle 4 day 1, and cycle 7 day 1 as timepoints, blood was sampled. Method: immunoSEQ multiplex PCR; TCRdb's copy keeps in-frame clones and lacks some. Of under 95,000 clones listed, 86% are singletons. With 2 bases removed from V and 0 bases from J, the gap between germline ends came to 5 bases. This CDR3 is built from 14 residues. J is TRBJ1-5 and V is TRBV23-1; D is undetermined. TRBV23-1 is sorted into the ORF group, with uncertain function. The specimen was CD4+ or CD8+ T cells sorted from blood, collected in a trial of the OX40 agonist ivuxolimab. This sequence was found in an adult with an advanced solid tumor such as melanoma, head and neck, liver or kidney cancer. This CDR3 is CASSQRASNQPQHF. The DNA for the CDR3 is TGCGCCAGCAGTCAACGGGCTAGCAATCAGCCCCAGCATTTT.